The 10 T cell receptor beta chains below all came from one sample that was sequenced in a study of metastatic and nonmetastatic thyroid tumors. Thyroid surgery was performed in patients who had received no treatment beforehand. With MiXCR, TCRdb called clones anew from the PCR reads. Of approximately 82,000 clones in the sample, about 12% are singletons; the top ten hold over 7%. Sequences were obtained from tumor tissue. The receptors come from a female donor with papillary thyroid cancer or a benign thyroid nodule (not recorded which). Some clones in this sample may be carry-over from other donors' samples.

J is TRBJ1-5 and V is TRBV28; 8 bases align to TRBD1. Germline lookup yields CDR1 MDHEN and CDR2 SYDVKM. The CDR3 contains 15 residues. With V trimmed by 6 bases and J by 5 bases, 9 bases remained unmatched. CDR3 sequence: CASSDRGGGYQPQHF. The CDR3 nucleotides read TGTGCCAGCAGCGACAGGGGCGGCGGGTATCAGCCCCAGCATTTT. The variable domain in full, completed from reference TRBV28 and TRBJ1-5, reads DVKVTQSSRYLVKRTGEKVFLECVQDMDHENMFWYRQDPGLGLRLIYFSYDVKMKEKGDIPEGYSVSREKKERFSLILESASTNQTSMYLCASSDRGGGYQPQHFGDGTRLSIL.

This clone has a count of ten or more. The CDR3 DNA sequence: TGTGCCAGCAGCTCTCCTAGCACAGATACGCAGTATTTT. Translating it yields CASSSPSTDTQYF. J is TRBJ2-3 and V is TRBV7-2; D gene uncertain. V was clipped by 4 bases and J by 0 bases, with 5 bases between them. The CDR3 consists of 13 residues. Germline V lookup: CDR1 SGHTA, CDR2 FQGNSA.

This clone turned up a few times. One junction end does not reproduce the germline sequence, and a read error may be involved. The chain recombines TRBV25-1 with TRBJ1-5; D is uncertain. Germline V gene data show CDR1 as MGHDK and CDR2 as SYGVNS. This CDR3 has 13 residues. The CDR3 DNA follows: TGTGCCACCAGTTTACATGGAAGTCAGCCCCAGCATTTT. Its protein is CATSLHGSQPQHF.

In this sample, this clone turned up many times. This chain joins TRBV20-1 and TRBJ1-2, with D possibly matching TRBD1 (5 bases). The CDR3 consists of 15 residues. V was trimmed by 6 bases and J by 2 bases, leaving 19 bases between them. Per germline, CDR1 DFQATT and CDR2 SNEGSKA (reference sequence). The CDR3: CSAPRQFVANYGYTF. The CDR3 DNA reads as TGCAGTGCCCCTCGACAGTTTGTCGCCAACTATGGCTACACCTTC.

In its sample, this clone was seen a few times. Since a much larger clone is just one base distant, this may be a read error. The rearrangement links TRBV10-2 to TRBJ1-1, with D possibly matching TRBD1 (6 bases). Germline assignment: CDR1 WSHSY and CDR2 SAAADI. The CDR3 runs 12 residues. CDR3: CASNEGDTESFF. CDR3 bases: TGCGCCAGCAATGAGGGGGACACTGAATCTTTCTTT.

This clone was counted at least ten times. CDR3 amino acids: CASSYSTDRVSYEQYF. In DNA, the CDR3 is TGTGCCAGCAGTTACTCAACGGACAGGGTCTCCTACGAGCAGTACTTC. The chain couples TRBV6-5 to TRBJ2-7; 8 nucleotides match TRBD1. CDR1 MNHEY and CDR2 SVGAGI come from the germline V gene. The CDR3 is made up of 16 amino acids. With V trimmed by 0 bases and J by 0 bases, 4 bases remained unmatched.

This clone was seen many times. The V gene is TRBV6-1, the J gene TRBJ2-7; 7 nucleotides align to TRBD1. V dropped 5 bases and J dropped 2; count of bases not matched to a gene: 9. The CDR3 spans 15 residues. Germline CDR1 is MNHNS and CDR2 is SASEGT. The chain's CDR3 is CASSQDRVTAYEQYF. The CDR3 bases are TGTGCCAGCAGTCAAGACAGGGTAACCGCCTACGAGCAGTACTTC.

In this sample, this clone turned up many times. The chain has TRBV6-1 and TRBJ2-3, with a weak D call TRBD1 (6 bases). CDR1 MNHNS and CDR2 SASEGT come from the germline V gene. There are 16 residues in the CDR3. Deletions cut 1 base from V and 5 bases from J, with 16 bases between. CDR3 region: CASSEDQRQVLDTQYF. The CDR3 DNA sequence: TGTGCCAGCAGTGAAGATCAACGACAGGTCCTAGATACGCAGTATTTT.

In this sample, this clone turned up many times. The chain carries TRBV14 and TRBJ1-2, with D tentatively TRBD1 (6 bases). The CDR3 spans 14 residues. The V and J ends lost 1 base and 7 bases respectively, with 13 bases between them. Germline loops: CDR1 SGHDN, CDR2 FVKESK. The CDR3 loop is CASSQAGVGSGYTF. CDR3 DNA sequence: TGTGCCAGCAGCCAAGCAGGGGTTGGGAGTGGCTACACCTTC.

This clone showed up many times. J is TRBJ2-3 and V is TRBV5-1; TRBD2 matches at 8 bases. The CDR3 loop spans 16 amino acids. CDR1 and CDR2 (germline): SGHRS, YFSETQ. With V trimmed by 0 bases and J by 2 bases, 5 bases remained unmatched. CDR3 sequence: CASSLGREAITDTQYF. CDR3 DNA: TGCGCCAGCAGCTTGGGGCGGGAGGCCATCACAGATACGCAGTATTTT.